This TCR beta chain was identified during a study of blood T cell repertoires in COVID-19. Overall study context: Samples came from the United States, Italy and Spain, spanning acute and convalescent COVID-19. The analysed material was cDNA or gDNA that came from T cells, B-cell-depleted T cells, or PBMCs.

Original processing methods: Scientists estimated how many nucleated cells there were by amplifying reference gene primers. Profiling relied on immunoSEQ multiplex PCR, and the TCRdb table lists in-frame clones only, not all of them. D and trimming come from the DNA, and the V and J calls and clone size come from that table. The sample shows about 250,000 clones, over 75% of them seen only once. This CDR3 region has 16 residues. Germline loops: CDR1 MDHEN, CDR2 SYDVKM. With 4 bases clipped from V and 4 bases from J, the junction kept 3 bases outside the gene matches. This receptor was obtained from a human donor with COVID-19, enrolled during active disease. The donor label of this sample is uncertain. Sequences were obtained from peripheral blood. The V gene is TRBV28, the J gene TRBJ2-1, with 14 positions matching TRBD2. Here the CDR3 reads CASSSRLAGGYNEQFF. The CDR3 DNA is TGTGCCAGCAGTTCCCGACTAGCGGGAGGGTACAATGAGCAGTTCTTC.